Shown below are 18 T cell receptor beta chains from a single sample sequenced in a study of blood T cells in healthy people across ages. For the second PCR, which ran for 7 to 11 cycles, a sample-barcoded 5' primer and a J-beta primer mix were used. TCRdb re-called the 5' RACE reads with MiXCR, one entry per CDR3 protein. The data show 1.6 million or so distinct CDR3 sequences, with about 35% seen just once and 11% held by the top ten. Sequenced material: blood. The origin of the receptors is a woman in her 30s in good health.

As regards this clonotype: A read error may be the cause here, since a much bigger clone is one base away. This chain links TRBV4-2 with TRBJ1-6; 7 positions agree with TRBD1. The CDR3 extends over 15 amino acids. Germline V gene data show CDR1 as LGHNA and CDR2 as YNFKEQ. Trimming took 1 base from V and 9 from J; bases not matched to a gene: 6. The CDR3 DNA is TGTGCCAGCAGCCAAGCGCAGGGGGAGGCTTCACCCCTCCACTTT. It codes for CASSQAQGEASPLHF.

V and J are TRBV20-1 and TRBJ2-1, with 9 bases aligning to TRBD2. This CDR3 has 14 residues. Losses at the gene ends were 5 bases for V and 6 bases for J; bases not matched to a gene: 8. Looked up from germline, CDR1 is DFQATT and CDR2 is SNEGSKA (reference sequence). The CDR3 here is CSASAGLALNEQFF. The CDR3 region has the DNA TGCAGTGCTTCTGCGGGACTAGCCCTCAATGAGCAGTTCTTC.

The chain recombines TRBV28 with TRBJ2-7; perhaps D is TRBD1 or TRBD2 (6 bases each). V lost 3 bases to trimming and J lost 4 bases, with 13 bases between them. From germline, CDR1 is MDHEN and CDR2 SYDVKM. The CDR3 runs 14 residues. Here the CDR3 DNA reads TGTGCCAGCAGTTTTTGGGGGGCGCCTTACGAGCAGTACTTC. Protein: CASSFWGAPYEQYF.

DNA of the CDR3: TGTGCCTGGAGGCCCCAAGGCGTAGAACAGTACTTC. It yields the protein CAWRPQGVEQYF. V and J are TRBV30 and TRBJ2-5; D is uncertain. The CDR3 spans 12 residues. The V gene lost 3 bases and the J gene lost 11 bases, with 16 bases spanning the gap. The germline gives CDR1 GTSNPN, CDR2 SVGIG (reference sequence).

The rearrangement uses TRBV5-6 and TRBJ2-3, with D uncertain. The V end lost 4 bases, the J end lost 6 bases, and 15 bases lay between the germline ends. The germline V gene has CDR1 SGHDT and CDR2 YYEEEE. This CDR3 contains 14 residues. The CDR3 spells CASSPTAGSDTQYF. The CDR3 nucleotides are TGTGCCAGCAGCCCTACGGCTGGCTCCGATACGCAGTATTTT.

V gene TRBV20-1 combines with J gene TRBJ2-1; D is unresolved. Looked up from germline, CDR1 is DFQATT and CDR2 is SNEGSKA (reference sequence). V gave up 6 bases and J gave up 3 bases, with 15 bases separating them. The CDR3 loop spans 14 amino acids. The CDR3 sequence is CSAPGPRHYNEQFF. For the CDR3, the DNA is TGCAGTGCGCCTGGACCGAGACACTACAATGAGCAGTTCTTC.

V gene TRBV4-1 combines with J gene TRBJ1-2; 8 positions agree with TRBD1. After removal of 3 bases from V and 8 bases from J, the junction contained 17 bases not matched to a gene. CDR1 and CDR2 (germline): MGHRA, YSYEKL. The CDR3 length is 17 residues. The CDR3 spells CASSQIGARGLSEGYTF. In nucleotides, the CDR3 is TGCGCCAGCAGCCAGATAGGGGCCAGGGGGCTTTCGGAAGGCTACACCTTC.

Here the CDR3 DNA reads TGTGCCAGCGGGCGGGATAAGAACACTGAAGCTTTCTTT. Its translation is CASGRDKNTEAFF. This chain joins TRBV2 and TRBJ1-1; no firm D call. The germline V gene encodes CDR1 SNHLY and CDR2 FYNNEI. V was clipped by 8 bases and J by 1 base, with 11 bases between them. This CDR3 region has 13 residues.

This clonotype was recorded a few times. V and J are TRBV6-5 and TRBJ1-1; D unclear. The CDR3 is made up of 14 amino acids. Germline V gene data show CDR1 as MNHEY and CDR2 as SVGAGI. V lost 6 bases and J lost 0, with 11 bases in between. CDR3 sequence: CASSPAGMNTEAFF. The CDR3 nucleotides are TGTGCCAGCAGCCCAGCTGGCATGAACACTGAAGCTTTCTTT.

The rearrangement uses TRBV10-3 and TRBJ2-7; tentative D call: TRBD1 (6 bases). V lost 0 bases, J lost 6 bases, and 12 bases lay in between. Germline V lookup: CDR1 ENHRY, CDR2 SYGVKD. This CDR3 region has 14 residues. CDR3 nucleotide sequence: TGTGCCATCAGTGAGTCACAGGGTTTTGGCGAGCAGTACTTC. This codes for CAISESQGFGEQYF.

Regarding this clonotype: Since a much larger clone is just one base distant, this may be a read error. This chain uses TRBV29-1 with TRBJ2-4; D possibly corresponds to TRBD2 (6 bases). This CDR3 comprises 14 residues. Deletions cut 7 bases from V and 7 bases from J, with 20 bases between. Germline CDR1 SQVTM, CDR2 ANQGSEA. CDR3 coding DNA: TGCAGCGCCACCTGGGCGGGACGGGATAACATTCAGTACTTC. Its protein is CSATWAGRDNIQYF.

This clonotype has just a few counts. This sequence joins TRBV6-5 and TRBJ2-1; 8 bases fit TRBD1. Germline values: CDR1 MNHEY, CDR2 SVGAGI. This CDR3 is 15 amino acids long. Germline trimming cut 4 bases from V and 5 bases from J; bases unmatched to any gene: 7. CDR3: CASSSWTGLNNEQFF. The CDR3 DNA is TGTGCCAGCAGTTCCTGGACAGGGCTAAACAATGAGCAGTTCTTC.

This sequence joins TRBV18 and TRBJ2-7; D is perhaps TRBD2 (5 bases). The V gene's germline CDR1 is KGHSH and CDR2 LQKENI. This CDR3 is built from 14 residues. Deletions cut 8 bases from V and 0 bases from J, with 14 bases between. The CDR3 is CASHSGVNSYEQYF. CDR3 nucleotides: TGTGCCAGCCATTCCGGGGTTAACTCCTACGAGCAGTACTTC.

This sequence joins TRBV18 and TRBJ2-1, with no clear D. Germline assignment: CDR1 KGHSH and CDR2 LQKENI. Trimming took 4 bases from V and 12 from J, leaving 10 bases between them. This CDR3 spans 11 amino acids. The CDR3 reads CASSQRGWQFF. DNA of the CDR3: TGTGCCAGCTCACAACGCGGCTGGCAGTTCTTC.

The chain has TRBV11-1 and TRBJ1-1; D is perhaps TRBD1 (6 bases). From germline, CDR1 is SGHAT and CDR2 FQDESV (reference sequence). With 3 bases removed from V and 9 bases from J, the gap between germline ends came to 11 bases. This CDR3 is 12 amino acids long. The DNA of the CDR3 is TGTGCCAGCAGCTTTTGGACAGACAAAGCTTTCTTT. Its translation: CASSFWTDKAFF.

This sequence joins TRBV5-1 and TRBJ2-3; D is unresolved. V lost 4 bases to trimming and J lost 4 bases, with 16 bases between them. Germline loops: CDR1 SGHRS, CDR2 YFSETQ. This CDR3 comprises 15 residues. The CDR3 DNA reads as TGCGCCAGCAGCCCGCTCAATCCATGGGCAGATACGCAGTATTTT. Translated, it gives CASSPLNPWADTQYF.

In its sample, this clonotype was seen once. J is TRBJ2-3 and V is TRBV12-3 or TRBV12-4; 9 nucleotides agree with TRBD2. This CDR3 is 15 amino acids long. With 5 bases clipped from V and 2 bases from J, the junction kept 5 bases outside the gene matches. The chain's CDR3 is CASSISGGTTDTQYF. The DNA for the CDR3 is TGTGCCAGCAGTATAAGCGGGGGGACCACAGATACGCAGTATTTT.

The rearrangement links TRBV30 to TRBJ2-7; either TRBD1 or TRBD2 may fit D (5 bases each). Germline V gives CDR1 GTSNPN, CDR2 SVGIG (reference sequence). The CDR3 runs 15 residues. V gave up 0 bases and J gave up 2 bases, with 14 bases separating them. CDR3 nucleotides: TGTGCCTGGAGTGTTACCGGGACCAAGACCTACGAGCAGTACTTC. Its protein is CAWSVTGTKTYEQYF.